Listed here is a single T cell receptor beta chain. The sample belongs to a study of blood T cell repertoires in COVID-19. The wider study: From T cells, B-cell-depleted T cells, or PBMCs came the material, which was cDNA or gDNA.

Germline V gene sequence: CDR1 MGHRA, CDR2 YSYEKL. With 4 bases clipped from V and 3 bases from J, the junction kept 7 bases outside the gene matches. CDR3 size: 16 residues. Sequencing was performed with immunoSEQ multiplex PCR; in TCRdb, only in-frame clones are kept and a portion is missing. The sample holds about 140,000 clones, 85% to 90% seen once. The receptor was derived from a woman of 80 years or more with acute or convalescent COVID-19. The rearrangement joins TRBV4-1 to TRBJ2-1; 9 bases are a match to TRBD1. The sample was peripheral blood. As DNA, the CDR3 is TGCGCCAGCAGCCGGTGGGGGGACAGGGTCTACAATGAGCAGTTCTTC. This sequence encodes CASSRWGDRVYNEQFF.